The 26 T cell receptor beta chains below come from one sample, sequenced in a study of spatial heterogeneity in lung cancer. Each CDR3 protein gets one entry after TCRdb re-called the 5' RACE reads with MiXCR. The sample lists about 61,000 distinct CDR3 sequences, approximately 6% seen once, with about 14% in the top ten. Indicated time point: sample taken at primary tumor resection. The sample here was PBMCs, taken at surgery. Source of these receptors: a female donor with early-stage non-small cell lung cancer.

This clonotype was observed at least ten times. The gene calls are TRBV20-1 and TRBJ2-7, with D hard to call. The CDR3 spans 10 residues. CDR1 and CDR2 from the germline V gene are DFQATT and SNEGSKA (reference sequence). V dropped 6 bases and J dropped 3 bases, with 6 bases sitting between them. The CDR3 loop reads CSAYFYEQYF. The DNA for the CDR3 is TGCAGTGCCTATTTCTACGAGCAGTACTTC.

This clonotype was detected many times. The gene calls are TRBV5-1 and TRBJ2-7, with D tentatively TRBD1 (5 bases). The CDR3 runs 14 residues. V gave up 0 bases and J gave up 5 bases, with 12 bases separating them. The V gene's germline CDR1 is SGHRS and CDR2 YFSETQ. In nucleotides, the CDR3 is TGCGCCAGCAGCTTGGGACAGAAGATCCACGAGCAGTACTTC. Encoded protein: CASSLGQKIHEQYF.

A few counts support this clonotype. V gene TRBV19 combines with J gene TRBJ1-2; the D gene is possibly TRBD1 (6 bases). Germline V lookup: CDR1 LNHDA, CDR2 SQIVND (reference sequence). The CDR3 totals 15 residues. Trimming pared 4 bases from V and 2 bases from J, leaving 14 bases between. CDR3 coding DNA: TGTGCCAGTAGTAGAAGACCGGGACACAACTATGGCTACACCTTC. Amino acids: CASSRRPGHNYGYTF.

The genes are TRBV12-3 or TRBV12-4 and TRBJ1-3; maybe TRBD1 (5 bases). This CDR3 has 14 residues. The V gene lost 5 bases and the J gene lost 0 bases, with 8 bases spanning the gap. DNA for the CDR3: TGTGCCAGCAGTCGGACATTCTCTGGAAACACCATATATTTT. It translates to CASSRTFSGNTIYF.

The chain is built from TRBV19 and TRBJ1-5, with D maybe TRBD1 (5 bases). V was cut by 10 bases and J by 5 bases, with 18 bases left in between. The germline V gene has CDR1 LNHDA and CDR2 SQIVND (reference sequence). The length of the CDR3 is 14 residues. The CDR3 loop is CATLERGFDQPQHF. CDR3 in DNA: TGTGCCACCCTTGAGAGGGGTTTCGATCAGCCCCAGCATTTT.

In its sample, this clonotype was seen a few times. The chain joins TRBV7-8 to TRBJ2-2; TRBD1 might be the D (5 bases). In germline, CDR1 is SGHVS, CDR2 FQNEAQ. Between the trimmed V and J ends, which lost 1 base and 5 bases, there was a span of 11 bases. CDR3 size: 15 residues. The CDR3 reads CASSLVQVVTGELFF. The CDR3 DNA follows: TGTGCCAGCAGCTTAGTACAGGTGGTGACCGGGGAGCTGTTTTTT.

This rearrangement joins TRBV28 to TRBJ2-7; D ambiguous. V gave up 5 bases and J gave up 2 bases, with 10 bases separating them. CDR1 and CDR2 (germline): MDHEN, SYDVKM. There are 13 residues in the CDR3. The CDR3 spells CASSPHPTYEQYF. The CDR3 region has the DNA TGTGCCAGCAGTCCCCACCCGACCTACGAGCAGTACTTC.

Many counts were recorded for this clonotype. V usage is TRBV11-1 and J usage is TRBJ2-2; D is possibly TRBD1 (5 bases). The CDR3 totals 17 residues. The germline V and J ends were trimmed by 0 bases and 4 bases, with 15 bases remaining between them. Germline assignment: CDR1 SGHAT and CDR2 FQDESV (reference sequence). The CDR3: CASSLARGRQGTGELFF. The CDR3 bases are TGTGCCAGCAGCTTAGCCCGAGGCAGGCAGGGCACCGGGGAGCTGTTTTTT.

This clonotype has at least ten counts. The chain employs TRBV24-1 and TRBJ2-2; D is undetermined. Looked up from germline, CDR1 is KGHDR and CDR2 is SFDVKD. This CDR3 region has 19 residues. Trimming pared 0 bases from V and 0 bases from J, leaving 16 bases between. The CDR3: CATSDLSGVAGPNTGELFF. The CDR3 DNA is TGTGCCACCAGTGATTTGTCCGGCGTAGCAGGCCCGAACACCGGGGAGCTGTTTTTT.

At least ten counts were recorded for this clonotype. The chain has TRBV3-1 and TRBJ1-4; a possible D gene is TRBD1 (5 bases). Germline V lookup: CDR1 LGHDT, CDR2 YNNKEL (reference sequence). Deletions cut 3 bases from V and 5 bases from J, with 10 bases between. This CDR3 is built from 14 residues. The CDR3 sequence is CASSHRQPNEKLFF. Here the CDR3 DNA reads TGTGCCAGCAGCCACCGACAGCCAAATGAAAAACTGTTTTTT.

This clonotype was recorded a few times. The J gene is TRBJ1-4, the V gene TRBV3-1; weak D call: TRBD1 (6 bases). CDR3 length: 14 amino acids. Looked up from germline, CDR1 is LGHDT and CDR2 is YNNKEL (reference sequence). Trimming shortened V by 5 bases and J by 3 bases, and 10 bases separated the two germline ends. The CDR3 region has the DNA TGTGCCAGCAGCTTTAGGGGGTCTAATGAAAAACTGTTTTTT. Translation gives CASSFRGSNEKLFF.

This clonotype has ten or more counts. V is TRBV4-2 and J is TRBJ2-7; D is ambiguous. The CDR3 loop spans 14 amino acids. Germline CDR1 and CDR2: LGHNA and YNFKEQ. V lost 1 base and J 0 bases, leaving 7 bases between the germline ends. The CDR3 reads CASSQGGFSYEQYF. The CDR3 DNA is TGTGCCAGCAGCCAAGGGGGTTTCTCCTACGAGCAGTACTTC.

This clonotype was observed at least ten times. This chain links TRBV7-6 with TRBJ1-1, with D unclear. The germline CDR1 and CDR2 sequences are SGHVS and FNYEAQ. The ends were cut back, 1 base at V and 1 base at J, with 4 bases in the middle. CDR3 length: 13 residues. CDR3 nucleotides: TGTGCCAGCAGCTTAGGGGCGAACACTGAAGCTTTCTTT. Encoded protein: CASSLGANTEAFF.

This clonotype appeared a few times. The J gene is TRBJ2-3, the V gene TRBV5-1; 12 bases fit TRBD2. The CDR3 sequence is 16 residues long. CDR1 is SGHRS, CDR2 YFSETQ, per germline. Trimming removed 4 bases from V and 3 bases from J; junction bases left unmatched: 6. CDR3 sequence reads: CASSLGLAGKTDTQYF. In DNA form, the CDR3 reads TGCGCCAGCAGCCTCGGACTAGCGGGGAAAACAGATACGCAGTATTTT.

This clonotype was seen at least ten times. V is TRBV20-1 and J is TRBJ2-2; D uncertain. V shed 5 bases and J shed 4 bases, with 14 bases lying between them. CDR1 is DFQATT, CDR2 SNEGSKA, per germline (reference sequence). CDR3 size: 14 residues. CDR3 sequence (DNA): TGCAGTGCTCCCCTGGGCGGTGGCACCGGGGAGCTGTTTTTT. Its protein is CSAPLGGGTGELFF.

This clonotype was picked up many times. The chain links TRBV28 to TRBJ2-7; D unclear. Between the trimmed V and J ends, which lost 5 bases and 4 bases, there was a span of 12 bases. The germline V gene has CDR1 MDHEN and CDR2 SYDVKM. CDR3 length: 13 residues. Written as DNA, the CDR3 is TGTGCCAGCAGTCTACCACAAAGGTACGAGCAGTACTTC. Its translation: CASSLPQRYEQYF.

There are a few counts of this clonotype. The V gene is TRBV28, the J gene TRBJ1-2, with TRBD1 matching 8 bases. The germline CDR1 and CDR2 sequences are MDHEN and SYDVKM. After removal of 6 bases from V and 1 base from J, the junction contained 7 bases not matched to a gene. This CDR3 is 15 amino acids long. The CDR3 bases are TGTGCCAGCAGCTCCGGACAGGGTGGTAACTATGGCTACACCTTC. Encoded protein: CASSSGQGGNYGYTF.

This clonotype was recorded at least ten times. The chain joins TRBV6-2 or TRBV6-3 to TRBJ1-5; D not resolved. CDR1 and CDR2 (germline): MNHEY, SVGEGT. The ends were cut back, 6 bases at V and 4 bases at J, with 10 bases in the middle. CDR3 length: 13 residues. CDR3 sequence reads: CASRVMGNQPQHF. The DNA of the CDR3 is TGTGCCAGCAGGGTCATGGGGAATCAGCCCCAGCATTTT.

This clonotype was recorded many times. The chain employs TRBV27 and TRBJ2-5; 16 nucleotides line up with TRBD2. CDR1 is MNHEY and CDR2 is SMNVEV in the germline V gene (reference sequence). There are 19 residues in the CDR3. With V trimmed by 4 bases and J by 4 bases, 12 bases remained unmatched. The CDR3 region is CASSSPGLAGGHPGETQYF. The CDR3 region has the DNA TGTGCCAGCAGTTCTCCGGGACTAGCGGGGGGGCACCCCGGAGAGACCCAGTACTTC.

The V and J genes are TRBV10-3 and TRBJ2-2; D possibly corresponds to TRBD1 (6 bases). The CDR3 totals 15 residues. The germline CDR1 and CDR2 sequences are ENHRY and SYGVKD. V was pared by 4 bases and J by 1 base, with 10 bases between. CDR3 amino acids: CAISVGTQNTGELFF. CDR3 bases: TGTGCCATCAGTGTTGGGACACAGAACACCGGGGAGCTGTTTTTT.

At least ten counts were recorded for this clonotype. The chain has TRBV6-5 and TRBJ2-6; D is unclear. CDR3 size: 16 residues. CDR1 and CDR2 from the germline V gene are MNHEY and SVGAGI. The V and J ends lost 5 bases and 0 bases respectively, with 11 bases between them. Here the CDR3 DNA reads TGTGCCAGCAGTCGACCCCCGGCCTCTGGGGCCAACGTCCTGACTTTC. Amino acids: CASSRPPASGANVLTF.

This clonotype has only a few counts. The gene calls are TRBV19 and TRBJ1-6; a possible D gene is TRBD1 (6 bases). Germline V gives CDR1 LNHDA, CDR2 SQIVND (reference sequence). The CDR3 covers 14 residues. Trimming cost V 5 bases and J 7 bases, with 12 bases left between them. The CDR3 DNA is TGTGCCAGTAGTGTCCAGGGGTGGAATTCACCCCTCCACTTT. Residues: CASSVQGWNSPLHF.

This clonotype was seen at least ten times. J is TRBJ1-2 and V is TRBV19; weak D call: TRBD1 (5 bases). V lost 10 bases to trimming and J lost 3 bases, with 12 bases between them. The CDR3 covers 12 residues. Per the germline V gene, CDR1 is LNHDA and CDR2 is SQIVND (reference sequence). The CDR3 coding sequence is TGTGCCATTCCTGGGGGGGACTATGGCTACACCTTC. Its protein product is CAIPGGDYGYTF.

This clonotype was counted ten times or more. The CDR3 is CASSLDNQPQHF. For the CDR3, the DNA is TGTGCCAGCAGCTTAGACAATCAGCCCCAGCATTTT. The chain links TRBV7-9 to TRBJ1-5; D is ambiguous. The ends were cut back, 1 base at V and 3 bases at J, with 1 base in the middle. CDR3 size: 12 residues. CDR1 is SEHNR, CDR2 FQNEAQ, per germline (reference sequence).

V and J are TRBV27 and TRBJ1-1; TRBD1 might be the D (6 bases). Germline CDR1 reads MNHEY; CDR2 reads SMNVEV (reference sequence). The V end was cut by 5 bases, the J end by 9 bases, with 16 bases between. This CDR3 region has 13 residues. The CDR3 reads CASSTPGQPKAFF. The DNA of the CDR3 is TGTGCCAGCAGTACACCCGGACAGCCCAAAGCTTTCTTT.

The chain combines TRBV6-1 with TRBJ2-5; no firm D call. V lost 1 base, J lost 12 bases, and 9 bases lay in between. The CDR3 contains 11 residues. Looked up from germline, CDR1 is MNHNS and CDR2 is SASEGT. In DNA form, the CDR3 reads TGTGCCAGCAGTGAAGACGGGCAGGAGTACTTC. It encodes CASSEDGQEYF.